Below are 18 T cell receptor beta chains sequenced from a single sample in a study of cytomegalovirus exposure and HLA in healthy donors. Vbeta (60) and Jbeta (13) primers were used in the PCR. Method: immunoSEQ multiplex PCR; TCRdb's copy keeps in-frame clones and lacks some. The sample holds roughly 84,000 clones, around 77% seen once. Sequenced sample: PBMCs. The receptors stem from a man in his fifties or sixties in good health and CMV-seronegative.

This chain links TRBV7-5 with TRBJ2-5; the DNA was not used to check the table's D call, TRBD2. TRBV7-5 is described as a pseudogene. There are 12 residues in the CDR3. The CDR3 region has the DNA TGTGTCAGAAGCCGGAGCCCGGAGACCCAGTACTTC. It is translated as CVRSRSPETQYF.

This clone turned up a few times. The chain has TRBV5-6 and TRBJ2-7; 7 bases match TRBD2. The CDR3 runs to 11 residues. CDR1 is SGHDT and CDR2 is YYEEEE in the germline V gene. V dropped 7 bases and J dropped 3; count of bases not matched to a gene: 1. In nucleotides, the CDR3 is TGTGCCAGCTCGGGGGGCTACGAGCAGTACTTC. Protein sequence: CASSGGYEQYF.

V is TRBV4-1 and J is TRBJ1-5, with TRBD1 as a possible D gene (5 bases). CDR1 MGHRA and CDR2 YSYEKL come from the germline V gene. Trimming cost V 4 bases and J 6 bases, with 10 bases left between them. The CDR3 loop spans 13 amino acids. The CDR3 loop is CASSRRGVQPQHF. The CDR3 DNA is TGCGCCAGCAGCCGACGGGGGGTTCAGCCCCAGCATTTT.

The chain has TRBV7-9 and TRBJ1-4; TRBD1 agrees at 9 bases. The trim removed 5 bases at V and 8 bases at J, leaving 3 bases unmatched. Germline lookup yields CDR1 SEHNR and CDR2 FQNEAQ (reference sequence). This CDR3 has 13 amino acids. In DNA, the CDR3 is TGTGCCAGCAGCCGGGGACAGGGCGAAAAACTGTTTTTT. Protein product: CASSRGQGEKLFF.

This clone has more than one count but fewer than ten. The chain joins TRBV7-3 to TRBJ2-3; tentative D call: TRBD2 (5 bases). Germline V gene sequence: CDR1 SGHTA, CDR2 FQGTGA. The CDR3 has 14 amino acids. V shed 3 bases and J shed 4 bases, with 11 bases lying between them. The CDR3 nucleotides read TGTGCCAGCAGCTTCGCAGGAGGCGCAGATACGCAGTATTTT. As protein: CASSFAGGADTQYF.

This clone has only a few counts. The chain combines TRBV5-1 with TRBJ1-1, with 7 bases lining up with TRBD1. Trimming removed 3 bases from V and 8 bases from J; junction bases left unmatched: 13. Germline CDR1 and CDR2: SGHRS and YFSETQ. This CDR3 is built from 15 residues. The chain's CDR3 is CASSSRTGWVAEAFF. The DNA for the CDR3 is TGCGCCAGCAGCTCGAGGACAGGATGGGTGGCAGAAGCTTTCTTT.

The chain links TRBV15 to TRBJ2-7, with a tentative D call TRBD2 (5 bases). CDR1 LNHNV and CDR2 YYDKDF come from the germline V gene (reference sequence). This CDR3 contains 15 residues. V gave up 1 base and J gave up 3 bases, with 13 bases separating them. This CDR3 is CATSRAGLSHYEQYF. In nucleotides, the CDR3 is TGTGCCACCAGCAGAGCCGGACTGTCCCACTACGAGCAGTACTTC.

This clone showed up just a few times. V is TRBV14 and J is TRBJ1-1, with 7 bases identical to TRBD1. There are 15 residues in the CDR3. Trimming cost V 5 bases and J 3 bases; bases outside gene matches: 9. Germline-derived CDR1 and CDR2 are SGHDN and FVKESK. This CDR3 is CASSYRQGVDTEAFF. CDR3 coding DNA: TGTGCCAGCAGCTATCGACAGGGTGTCGACACTGAAGCTTTCTTT.

The chain recombines TRBV10-3 with TRBJ2-1; TRBD1 agrees at 8 bases. Germline V lookup: CDR1 ENHRY, CDR2 SYGVKD. J lost 3 bases, V lost 2 bases, and 3 bases had no gene match. The CDR3 is 15 amino acids. The CDR3 bases are TGTGCCATCAGTGAGACCAGGGGGCTCTACAATGAGCAGTTCTTC. Protein sequence: CAISETRGLYNEQFF.

The chain uses TRBV7-8 and TRBJ2-5, with 16 bases fitting TRBD2. The end of the DNA aligns better with TRBJ2-7, so the J call may be wrong. Germline V CDR1 and CDR2: SGHVS, FQNEAQ. This CDR3 has 18 residues. DNA of the CDR3: TGTGCCAGCAGTTCCGGGACTAGCGGGGGGGCTAAGGTCTACGAGCAGTACTTC. Its translation: CASSSGTSGGAKVYEQYF.

The chain links TRBV13 to TRBJ1-1, with 9 bases that match TRBD1. The CDR3 spans 15 residues. The germline CDR1 and CDR2 sequences are PRHDT and FYEKMQ (reference sequence). After removal of 6 bases from V and 4 bases from J, the junction contained 9 bases not matched to a gene. This chain's CDR3 is CASRPTGQGSTEAFF. The CDR3 DNA reads as TGTGCCAGCAGACCGACGGGACAGGGTTCCACTGAAGCTTTCTTT.

The chain combines TRBV2 with TRBJ1-5; D gene uncertain. Germline CDR1 and CDR2: SNHLY and FYNNEI. The ends were cut back, 7 bases at V and 6 bases at J, with 19 bases in the middle. There are 15 residues in the CDR3. The CDR3 here is CASTNEGTRSQPQHF. CDR3 sequence (DNA): TGTGCCAGCACCAATGAGGGAACCCGGAGTCAGCCCCAGCATTTT.

This clone showed up just once. This chain uses TRBV7-2 with TRBJ2-3; perhaps TRBD2 as D (5 bases). Germline lookup yields CDR1 SGHTA and CDR2 FQGNSA. There are 15 residues in the CDR3. Trimming removed 2 bases from V and 0 bases from J, with 9 bases in between. The DNA of the CDR3 is TGTGCCAGCAGCTTACGTTGGACTAGCACAGATACGCAGTATTTT. Protein product: CASSLRWTSTDTQYF.

This rearrangement joins TRBV7-2 to TRBJ2-3; D gene unclear. The CDR3 is 19 residues long. The germline V gene encodes CDR1 SGHTA and CDR2 FQGNSA. V gave up 1 base and J gave up 0 bases, with 20 bases separating them. The CDR3 loop reads CASSLGNRFSKASTDTQYF. In DNA form, the CDR3 reads TGTGCCAGCAGCTTAGGGAATAGGTTTAGCAAGGCTAGCACAGATACGCAGTATTTT.

This sequence joins TRBV9 and TRBJ2-5, with TRBD2 as a possible D gene (5 bases). Germline V CDR1 and CDR2: SGDLS, YYNGEE. CDR3 length equals 18 residues. Trimming took 2 bases from V and 1 from J, leaving 21 bases between them. Here the CDR3 DNA reads TGTGCCAGCAGCGTGGGAGTTGGTAATACCCGCTCCCAAGAGACCCAGTACTTC. Translating it yields CASSVGVGNTRSQETQYF.

The gene calls are TRBV28 and TRBJ1-3; D unresolved. CDR1 is MDHEN, CDR2 SYDVKM, per germline. V gave up 6 bases and J gave up 1 base, with 10 bases separating them. The CDR3 spans 14 residues. CDR3 amino acids: CASRAQVSGNTIYF. The CDR3 nucleotides are TGTGCCAGCAGAGCTCAGGTATCTGGAAACACCATATATTTT. Combining the CDR3 with reference TRBV28 and TRBJ1-3 gives the whole variable domain DVKVTQSSRYLVKRTGEKVFLECVQDMDHENMFWYRQDPGLGLRLIYFSYDVKMKEKGDIPEGYSVSREKKERFSLILESASTNQTSMYLCASRAQVSGNTIYFGEGSWLTVV.

The chain combines TRBV2 with TRBJ1-4, with TRBD1 identical over 7 bases. The germline V gene has CDR1 SNHLY and CDR2 FYNNEI. This CDR3 region has 14 residues. The ends lost 6 bases at V and 12 bases at J; junction bases unmatched: 13. CDR3 coding DNA: TGTGCCAGCAGAAGGACAGGCCGGAGTTCGGAACTGTTTTTT. Translation gives CASRRTGRSSELFF.

Of note for this clone: The junction differs from germline at one of its ends, possibly a read error. This rearrangement joins TRBV7-9 to TRBJ1-2; D gene uncertain. Germline lookup yields CDR1 SEHNR and CDR2 FQNEAQ (reference sequence). The length of the CDR3 is 12 residues. The chain's CDR3 is CSSSPEGGGYTF. CDR3 coding DNA: TGTTCCAGCAGCCCAGAGGGAGGTGGCTACACCTTC. Looking up the rest from reference TRBV7-9 and TRBJ1-2 gives the full variable domain: DTGVSQNPRHKITKRGQNVTFRCDPISEHNRLYWYRQTLGQGPEFLTYFQNEAQLEKSRLLSDRFSAERPKGSFSTLEIQRTEQGDSAMYLCSSSPEGGGYTFGSGTRLTVV.